These 27 T cell receptor beta chains were all obtained from the same sample, sequenced in a study of T cell repertoires in cytomegalovirus infection (dated by TCRdb to about 2019). According to the study, the label for this sample's treatment or condition signals: in vitro stimulation with specific CMV peptide epitopes to enrich CMV-specific T cells. Their antigen targets remain unknown. Sequenced on an Illumina HiSeq 1500. TCRdb reworked the public reads: Q25 trimming with fastp, MiXCR clone assembly, productive beta chains retained. Rows matching on CDR3 protein sequence are summarized as one entry with the most common DNA and genes. For this sample there are around 800,000 distinct CDR3 sequences; approximately 32% appear just once. The leading ten clones occupy around 12% of the sample. The material sequenced was cultured CD8+ T cells from PBMCs, taken from culture after CMV antigen stimulation. Every receptor here comes from a human donor in good health (CMV status not recorded). Some clones in this sample may be carry-over from other donors' samples.

V is TRBV5-4 and J is TRBJ1-1; a weak D match, TRBD1 (6 bases). V gave up 4 bases and J gave up 6 bases, with 13 bases separating them. Germline assignment: CDR1 SGHNT and CDR2 YYREEE (reference sequence). The CDR3 runs to 13 residues. CDR3 loop: CASSTDPGAEAFF. CDR3 nucleotide sequence: TGTGCCAGCAGCACCGACCCAGGGGCTGAAGCTTTCTTT.

The chain uses TRBV2 and TRBJ1-2; weak D call: TRBD1 (6 bases). V lost 4 bases, J lost 0 bases, and 12 bases lay in between. The CDR3 totals 15 residues. Germline values: CDR1 SNHLY, CDR2 FYNNEI. The CDR3 sequence is CASSGFRGTNYGYTF. As DNA, the CDR3 is TGTGCCAGCAGTGGATTCAGGGGAACTAACTATGGCTACACCTTC.

This clonotype was detected a few times. The chain uses TRBV13 and TRBJ1-3; the match to TRBD1 covers 7 bases. The ends lost 5 bases at V and 6 bases at J; junction bases unmatched: 7. The germline V gene encodes CDR1 PRHDT and CDR2 FYEKMQ (reference sequence). This CDR3 comprises 14 residues. The CDR3 loop reads CASSATGNANTIYF. CDR3 nucleotides: TGTGCCAGCAGCGCGACAGGGAACGCAAACACCATATATTTT.

The CDR3: CASSYSASGDSYEQYV. CDR3 bases: TGTGCCAGCAGTTACTCCGCTAGCGGGGACTCCTACGAGCAGTACGTC. This chain links TRBV6-2 or TRBV6-3 with TRBJ2-7, with 9 bases aligning to TRBD2. This CDR3 spans 16 amino acids. Germline values: CDR1 MNHEY, CDR2 SVGEGT. V dropped 0 bases and J dropped 0; count of bases not matched to a gene: 3.

This chain joins TRBV27 and TRBJ1-5; no clear D gene. The V and J ends lost 5 bases and 7 bases respectively, with 12 bases between them. CDR1 is MNHEY and CDR2 is SMNVEV in the germline V gene (reference sequence). The CDR3 totals 13 residues. The DNA for the CDR3 is TGTGCCAGCAGTCAGAACTTAGGCCAGCCCCAGCATTTT. Translating it yields CASSQNLGQPQHF.

The V call is TRBV27, the J call TRBJ2-1, with 8 bases fitting TRBD1. Germline loops: CDR1 MNHEY, CDR2 SMNVEV (reference sequence). Unmatched junction bases numbered 10, after V lost 5 bases and J lost 7 bases. The CDR3 contains 15 residues. This chain's CDR3 is CASSPLGQGRNEQFF. Written as DNA, the CDR3 is TGTGCCAGCAGTCCTCTAGGACAGGGACGGAATGAGCAGTTCTTC.

This clonotype was counted between two and nine times. This sequence joins TRBV29-1 and TRBJ2-1; D is unclear. The V end was cut by 0 bases, the J end by 5 bases, with 5 bases between. Germline V gives CDR1 SQVTM, CDR2 ANQGSEA. The CDR3 runs 12 residues. The CDR3 loop reads CSVEDRHNEQFF. For the CDR3, the DNA is TGCAGCGTTGAAGATAGACACAATGAGCAGTTCTTC.

There are a few counts of this clonotype. The rearrangement uses TRBV27 and TRBJ1-2; 7 nucleotides align to TRBD1. CDR1 is MNHEY and CDR2 is SMNVEV in the germline V gene (reference sequence). The CDR3 extends over 15 amino acids. V lost 1 base to trimming and J lost 2 bases; unmatched junction nucleotides: 4. CDR3 residues: CASSLYTGANYGYTF. DNA for the CDR3: TGTGCCAGCAGTTTATACACAGGGGCGAACTATGGCTACACCTTC.

CDR3 loop: CASSLGPAKNIQYF. CDR3 coding DNA: TGTGCCAGCAGCTTAGGTCCTGCCAAAAACATTCAGTACTTC. V and J are TRBV7-9 and TRBJ2-4; D gene ambiguous. Germline V gene lookup returns CDR1 SEHNR and CDR2 FQNEAQ (reference sequence). V was cut by 1 base and J by 1 base, with 5 bases left in between. The CDR3 has 14 residues.

The chain recombines TRBV12-3 or TRBV12-4 with TRBJ1-5; the D is unclear. V was trimmed by 6 bases and J by 4 bases, leaving 13 bases between them. The CDR3 has 14 amino acids. CDR3 sequence: CASSSPGKNQPQHF. CDR3 DNA: TGTGCCAGCAGCTCGCCCGGGAAGAATCAGCCCCAGCATTTT.

This clonotype was found a few times. The rearrangement links TRBV7-9 to TRBJ2-7; D not certain. Between the trimmed V and J ends, which lost 1 base and 0 bases, there was a span of 4 bases. The CDR3 runs 13 residues. CDR1 is SEHNR, CDR2 FQNEAQ, per germline (reference sequence). The CDR3 coding sequence is TGTGCCAGCAGCTTAGACGCCTCCTACGAGCAGTACTTC. This encodes CASSLDASYEQYF. The variable domain in full, with the rest retrieved from reference TRBV7-9 and TRBJ2-7, is DTGVSQNPRHKITKRGQNVTFRCDPISEHNRLYWYRQTLGQGPEFLTYFQNEAQLEKSRLLSDRFSAERPKGSFSTLEIQRTEQGDSAMYLCASSLDASYEQYFGPGTRLTVT.

Points on this clonotype: A much larger clone lies one base from this, so it may be a read error. The chain uses TRBV14 and TRBJ1-1, with unresolved D. Per germline, CDR1 SGHDN and CDR2 FVKESK. The CDR3 has 13 amino acids. CDR3 sequence (DNA): TGTGCCAGCGGCCAAGACTATGGCACTGAAGCTTTCTTT. This translates into CASGQDYGTEAFF.

This clonotype was seen many times. The chain has TRBV7-9 and TRBJ2-1; 9 bases are a match to TRBD1. CDR1 is SEHNR and CDR2 is FQNEAQ in the germline V gene (reference sequence). Trimming cost V 4 bases and J 5 bases; bases outside gene matches: 3. The CDR3 contains 14 residues. CDR3 loop: CASSSRQGDNEQFF. Here the CDR3 DNA reads TGTGCCAGCAGCTCGAGACAGGGGGACAATGAGCAGTTCTTC. The full variable domain, completed using reference TRBV7-9 and TRBJ2-1, is DTGVSQNPRHKITKRGQNVTFRCDPISEHNRLYWYRQTLGQGPEFLTYFQNEAQLEKSRLLSDRFSAERPKGSFSTLEIQRTEQGDSAMYLCASSSRQGDNEQFFGPGTRLTVL.

This clonotype was seen more than once but under ten times. The rearrangement joins TRBV7-9 to TRBJ2-1, with TRBD2 matching over 10 bases. This CDR3 has 15 amino acids. CDR1 SEHNR and CDR2 FQNEAQ come from the germline V gene (reference sequence). J gave up 6 bases and V 8 bases, and 10 bases lay outside the gene matches. CDR3 DNA sequence: TGTGCCAGCCGAGGTCCCAGCGGGGGGGCCAATGAGCAGTTCTTC. As protein: CASRGPSGGANEQFF.

This clonotype was counted between two and nine times. The rearrangement uses TRBV4-1 and TRBJ2-6, with D unclear. With 1 base removed from V and 1 base from J, the gap between germline ends came to 20 bases. The germline V gene encodes CDR1 MGHRA and CDR2 YSYEKL. The CDR3 totals 20 residues. In DNA, the CDR3 is TGCGCCAGCAGCCAAGTCTCTTTGACTGCAGATAAATCTGGGGCCAACGTCCTGACTTTC. Translation: CASSQVSLTADKSGANVLTF.

In its sample, this clonotype was seen a few times. V is TRBV7-8 and J is TRBJ2-6; 9 bases are shared with TRBD2. Germline assignment: CDR1 SGHVS and CDR2 FQNEAQ. The CDR3 runs 21 residues. The ends lost 5 bases at V and 0 bases at J; junction bases unmatched: 17. CDR3 loop: CASSPQRGASYLSSGANVLTF. In DNA form, the CDR3 reads TGTGCCAGCAGCCCTCAGCGGGGGGCCTCCTACCTGAGCTCTGGGGCCAACGTCCTGACTTTC.

The chain has TRBV10-3 and TRBJ2-7; D is possibly TRBD2 (5 bases). CDR3 size: 16 residues. Trimming removed 10 bases at V and 3 bases at J, with 25 bases between. Germline loops: CDR1 ENHRY, CDR2 SYGVKD. This CDR3 reads CATIKAPGSKNYEQYF. The CDR3, as DNA: TGTGCCACCATTAAGGCACCGGGATCAAAAAACTACGAGCAGTACTTC.

On this clonotype itself: The junction shows a germline mismatch at one end, possibly a read error. The chain employs TRBV4-2 and TRBJ2-7; perhaps TRBD1 as D (5 bases). The CDR3 is 13 residues long. CDR1 LGHNA and CDR2 YNFKEQ come from the germline V gene. CDR3 sequence (DNA): TGTGTCAGCAGCCAAAGTGGACACTACGAGCAGTACTTC. It specifies CVSSQSGHYEQYF.

This clonotype was seen a few times. The V and J genes are TRBV7-9 and TRBJ2-7; D not resolved. V was clipped by 5 bases and J by 2 bases, with 13 bases between them. The CDR3 is made up of 14 amino acids. Germline V lookup: CDR1 SEHNR, CDR2 FQNEAQ (reference sequence). CDR3 DNA: TGTGCCAGCAGCCCGGTGGCAAATACCTACGAGCAGTACGTC. Translating it yields CASSPVANTYEQYV.

V is TRBV19 and J is TRBJ1-5; D perhaps matches TRBD1 (5 bases). Germline V CDR1 and CDR2: LNHDA, SQIVND (reference sequence). The CDR3 sequence is 15 residues long. V gave up 8 bases and J gave up 3 bases, with 17 bases separating them. The CDR3 loop reads CASLPGPSDNQPQHF. DNA for the CDR3: TGTGCCAGTTTACCGGGGCCAAGTGACAATCAGCCCCAGCATTTT.

V usage is TRBV12-3 or TRBV12-4 and J usage is TRBJ1-5; tentative D call: TRBD1 (5 bases). The CDR3 covers 14 residues. V was clipped by 5 bases and J by 7 bases, with 15 bases between them. The CDR3 here is CASSQGPGTQPQHF. The CDR3 DNA sequence: TGTGCCAGCAGTCAAGGACCGGGGACGCAGCCCCAGCATTTT.

This clonotype has at least ten counts. The DNA of the CDR3 is TGTGCCAGCAGCTTAGGGACTAGCGGACAAGAGACCCAGTACTTC. Encoded protein: CASSLGTSGQETQYF. This chain uses TRBV7-8 with TRBJ2-5, with 10 bases identical to TRBD2. Unmatched junction bases numbered 1, after V lost 1 base and J lost 2 bases. The CDR3 has 15 amino acids. CDR1 is SGHVS and CDR2 is FQNEAQ in the germline V gene.

The chain employs TRBV10-2 and TRBJ2-4; D is unclear. Germline V gene sequence: CDR1 WSHSY, CDR2 SAAADI. The CDR3 has 16 residues. V lost 0 bases, J lost 0 bases, and 9 bases lay in between. The CDR3 region has the DNA TGCGCCAGCAGTGAGTCGACTTGGGTAGCCAAAAACATTCAGTACTTC. Translation gives CASSESTWVAKNIQYF.

The V gene is TRBV6-2 or TRBV6-3, the J gene TRBJ2-7; D gene uncertain. The CDR3 length is 17 residues. Trimming cost V 0 bases and J 3 bases, with 18 bases left between them. Germline-derived CDR1 and CDR2 are MNHEY and SVGEGT. The CDR3 loop is CASSYSNFVGPNYEQYV. DNA of the CDR3: TGTGCCAGCAGTTACTCGAATTTCGTGGGCCCCAACTACGAGCAGTACGTC.

The genes are TRBV19 and TRBJ2-5; the match to TRBD2 covers 7 bases. Looked up from germline, CDR1 is LNHDA and CDR2 is SQIVND (reference sequence). The CDR3 contains 15 residues. V was pared by 3 bases and J by 4 bases, with 8 bases of the junction left unmatched. The DNA of the CDR3 is TGTGCCAGTAGTATCGGAAGCGGGGAAGGAGAGACCCAGTACTTC. Translating it yields CASSIGSGEGETQYF.

There are a few counts of this clonotype. V is TRBV4-1 and J is TRBJ1-1; D is unclear. Germline V gene sequence: CDR1 MGHRA, CDR2 YSYEKL. This CDR3 is 14 amino acids long. V lost 1 base and J 0 bases, leaving 6 bases between the germline ends. The DNA of the CDR3 is TGCGCCAGCAGCCAAGTTATGGTGAACACTGAAGCTTTCTTT. It specifies CASSQVMVNTEAFF.

The V call is TRBV27, the J call TRBJ2-7; 7 bases fit TRBD2. This CDR3 is built from 13 residues. J was trimmed by 5 bases and V by 6 bases; bases with no gene match: 7. The germline CDR1 and CDR2 sequences are MNHEY and SMNVEV (reference sequence). The CDR3 spells CASSRGGYDEQYF. CDR3 DNA: TGTGCCAGCAGCCGGGGAGGGTACGACGAGCAGTACTTC.